The T cell receptor beta chain under discussion was sequenced for a study of blood T cells in healthy people across ages. Through a sample-barcoded 5' primer and a J-beta primer mix, a second PCR was run for roughly 6 to 12 cycles. TCRdb re-called the 5' RACE reads through MiXCR, storing one row per CDR3 protein. The table has some 1.7 million distinct CDR3 sequences, under 30% seen once; the top ten hold roughly 8%. The CDR3 has 13 amino acids. V lost 3 bases to trimming and J lost 6 bases, with 11 bases between them. The sample comprised blood. This sequence joins TRBV12-3 or TRBV12-4 and TRBJ1-1; D is perhaps TRBD1 (5 bases). This clonotype originated in a woman aged 30 to 39 in good health. The CDR3 here is CASSLVGAPEAFF. CDR3 bases: TGTGCCAGCAGTTTGGTAGGGGCCCCTGAAGCTTTCTTT.